This T cell receptor beta chain stems from a study of vaccination and CD4 T cells after COVID-19. Study-level background: A median of 72 days (range 14 to 241) separated dose two from the taking of post-vaccine samples.

Germline loops: CDR1 MNHEY, CDR2 SVGEGT. Trimming took 1 base from V and 0 from J; bases not matched to a gene: 4. This CDR3 spans 16 amino acids. TCRdb independently ran MiXCR on the PCR reads; one entry per CDR3 protein. The sample comprises approximately 19,000 distinct CDR3 sequences, 55% to 65% of which are singletons, and under 1.2% rests with the top ten. This sample comprised CD4+ T cells from blood, obtained before SARS-CoV-2 vaccination. This receptor was obtained from a human donor who had recovered from COVID-19. This chain connects TRBV6-2 or TRBV6-3 to TRBJ2-5; 8 nucleotides match TRBD1. CDR3 DNA sequence: TGTGCCAGCAGTTACTGGGAGACAGGGGACCAAGAGACCCAGTACTTC. This encodes CASSYWETGDQETQYF.